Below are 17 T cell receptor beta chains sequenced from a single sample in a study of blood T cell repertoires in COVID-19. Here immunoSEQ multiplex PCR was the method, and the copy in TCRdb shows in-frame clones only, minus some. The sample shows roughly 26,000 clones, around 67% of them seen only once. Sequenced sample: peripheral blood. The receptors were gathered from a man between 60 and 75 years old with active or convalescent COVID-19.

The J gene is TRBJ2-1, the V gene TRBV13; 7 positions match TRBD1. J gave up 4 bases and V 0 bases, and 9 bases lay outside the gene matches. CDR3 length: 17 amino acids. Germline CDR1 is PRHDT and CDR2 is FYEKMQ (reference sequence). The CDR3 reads CASSLGLVGRGYNEQFF. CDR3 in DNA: TGTGCCAGCAGCTTAGGCCTTGTGGGCAGGGGGTACAATGAGCAGTTCTTC. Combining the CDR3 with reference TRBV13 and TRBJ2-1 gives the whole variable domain AAGVIQSPRHLIKEKRETATLKCYPIPRHDTVYWYQQGPGQDPQFLISFYEKMQSDKGSIPDRFSAQQFSDYHSELNMSSLELGDSALYFCASSLGLVGRGYNEQFFGPGTRLTVL.

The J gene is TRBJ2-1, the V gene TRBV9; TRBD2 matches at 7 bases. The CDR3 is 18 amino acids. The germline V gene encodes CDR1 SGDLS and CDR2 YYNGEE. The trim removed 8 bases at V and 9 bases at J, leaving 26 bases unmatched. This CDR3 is CASSSGWFGRRFGGEQFF. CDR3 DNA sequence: TGTGCCAGTTCCTCCGGGTGGTTCGGGAGGAGGTTTGGTGGTGAGCAGTTCTTC.

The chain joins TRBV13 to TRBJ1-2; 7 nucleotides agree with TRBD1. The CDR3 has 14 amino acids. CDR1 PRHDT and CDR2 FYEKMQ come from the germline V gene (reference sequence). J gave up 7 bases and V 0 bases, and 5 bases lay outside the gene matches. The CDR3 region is CASSLGAHRGGYTF. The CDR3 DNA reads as TGTGCCAGCAGCTTAGGTGCCCACAGGGGTGGCTACACCTTC.

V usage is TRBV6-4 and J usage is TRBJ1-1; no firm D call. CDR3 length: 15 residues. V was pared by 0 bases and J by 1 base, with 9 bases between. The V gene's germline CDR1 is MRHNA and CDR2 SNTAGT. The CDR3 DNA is TGTGCCAGCAGTGACTCGAGAACGGGGAACACTGAAGCTTTCTTT. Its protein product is CASSDSRTGNTEAFF.

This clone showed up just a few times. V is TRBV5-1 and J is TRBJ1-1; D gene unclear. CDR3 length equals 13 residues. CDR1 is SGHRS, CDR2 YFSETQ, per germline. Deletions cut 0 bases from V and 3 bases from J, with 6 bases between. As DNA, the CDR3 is TGCGCCAGCAGCTTGGTGCCGGACACTGAAGCTTTCTTT. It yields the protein CASSLVPDTEAFF.

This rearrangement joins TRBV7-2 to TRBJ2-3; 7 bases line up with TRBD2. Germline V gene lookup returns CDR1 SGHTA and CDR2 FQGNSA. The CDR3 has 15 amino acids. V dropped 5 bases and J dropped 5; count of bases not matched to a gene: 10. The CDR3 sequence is CASSLKAGRGDTQYF. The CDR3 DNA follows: TGTGCCAGCAGCCTAAAAGCGGGGAGGGGAGATACGCAGTATTTT.

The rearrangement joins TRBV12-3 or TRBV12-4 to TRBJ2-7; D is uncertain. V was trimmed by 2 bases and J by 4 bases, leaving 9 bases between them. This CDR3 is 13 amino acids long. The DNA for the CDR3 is TGTGCCAGCAGTTTAAGGCGGCTGTACGAGCAGTACTTC. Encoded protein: CASSLRRLYEQYF.

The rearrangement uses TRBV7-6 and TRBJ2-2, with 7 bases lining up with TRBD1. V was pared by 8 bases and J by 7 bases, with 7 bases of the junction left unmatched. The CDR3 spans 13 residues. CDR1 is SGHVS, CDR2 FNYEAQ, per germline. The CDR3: CASAPGDSGELFF. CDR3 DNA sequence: TGTGCCAGCGCCCCAGGGGACAGCGGGGAGCTGTTTTTT.

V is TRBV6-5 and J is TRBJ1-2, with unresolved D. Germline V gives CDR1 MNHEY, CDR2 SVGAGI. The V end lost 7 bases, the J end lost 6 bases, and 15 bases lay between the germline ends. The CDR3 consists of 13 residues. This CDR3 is CASTQSPGHGYTF. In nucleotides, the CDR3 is TGTGCCAGCACCCAAAGTCCAGGTCATGGCTACACCTTC.

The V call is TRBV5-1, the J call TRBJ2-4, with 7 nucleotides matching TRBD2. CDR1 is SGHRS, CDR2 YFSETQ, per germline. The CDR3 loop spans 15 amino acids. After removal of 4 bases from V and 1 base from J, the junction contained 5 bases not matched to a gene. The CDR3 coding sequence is TGCGCCAGCAGCCCGGGGGGATCCGCCAAAAACATTCAGTACTTC. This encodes CASSPGGSAKNIQYF.

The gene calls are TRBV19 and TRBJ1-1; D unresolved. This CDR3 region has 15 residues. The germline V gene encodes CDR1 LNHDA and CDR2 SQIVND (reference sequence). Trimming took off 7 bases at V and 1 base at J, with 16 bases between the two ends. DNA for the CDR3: TGTGCCAGTACCTCATCGGGGAGTTGGAACACTGAAGCTTTCTTT. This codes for CASTSSGSWNTEAFF.

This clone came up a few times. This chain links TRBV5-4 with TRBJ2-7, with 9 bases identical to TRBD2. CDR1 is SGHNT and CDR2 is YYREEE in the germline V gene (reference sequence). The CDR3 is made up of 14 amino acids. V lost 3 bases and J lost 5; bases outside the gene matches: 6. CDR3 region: CASSWTSEGNEQYF. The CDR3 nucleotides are TGTGCCAGCAGCTGGACTAGCGAGGGTAACGAGCAGTACTTC. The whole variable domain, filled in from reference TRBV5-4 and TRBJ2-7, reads ETGVTQSPTHLIKTRGQQVTLRCSSQSGHNTVSWYQQALGQGPQFIFQYYREEENGRGNFPPRFSGLQFPNYSSELNVNALELDDSALYLCASSWTSEGNEQYFGPGTRLTVT.

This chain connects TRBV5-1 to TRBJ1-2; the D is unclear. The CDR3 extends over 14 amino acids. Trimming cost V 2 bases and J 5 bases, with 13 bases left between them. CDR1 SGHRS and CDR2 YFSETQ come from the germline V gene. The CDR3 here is CASSFRVGGYGYTF. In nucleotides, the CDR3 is TGCGCCAGCAGCTTTCGGGTCGGCGGGTATGGCTACACCTTC.

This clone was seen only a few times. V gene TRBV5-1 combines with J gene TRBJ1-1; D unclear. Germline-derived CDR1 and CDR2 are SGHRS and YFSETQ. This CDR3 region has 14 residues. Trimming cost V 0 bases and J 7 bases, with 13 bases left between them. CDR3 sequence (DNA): TGCGCCAGCAGCTTGGAAAGGATACCGGGTGAAGCTTTCTTT. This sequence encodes CASSLERIPGEAFF.

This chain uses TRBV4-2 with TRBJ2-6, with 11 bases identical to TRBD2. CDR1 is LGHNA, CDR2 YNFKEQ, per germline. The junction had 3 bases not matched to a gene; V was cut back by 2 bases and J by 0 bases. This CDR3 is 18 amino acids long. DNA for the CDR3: TGTGCCAGCAGCCAACTAGCGGGAGGACCCTCTGGGGCCAACGTCCTGACTTTC. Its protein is CASSQLAGGPSGANVLTF.

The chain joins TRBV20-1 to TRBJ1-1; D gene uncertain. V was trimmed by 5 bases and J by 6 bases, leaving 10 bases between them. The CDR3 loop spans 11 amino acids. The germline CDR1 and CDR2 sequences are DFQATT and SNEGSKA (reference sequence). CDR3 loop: CSAPRGSEAFF. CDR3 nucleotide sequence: TGCAGTGCTCCACGAGGGTCTGAAGCTTTCTTT.

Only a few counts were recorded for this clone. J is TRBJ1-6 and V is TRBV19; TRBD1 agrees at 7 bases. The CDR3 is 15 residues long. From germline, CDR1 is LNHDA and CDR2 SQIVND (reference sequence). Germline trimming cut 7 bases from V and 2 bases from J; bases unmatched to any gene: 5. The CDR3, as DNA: TGTGCCAGTAACACCGACAGGGCCTATAATTCACCCCTCCACTTT. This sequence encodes CASNTDRAYNSPLHF.